This TCR beta chain was captured by sequencing in a study of T cell repertoires in cytomegalovirus infection. Overall study: Public TCR beta signatures indicated both CMV infection and matching HLA type.

Study-level points and caveats: Across the ex vivo response, the dominant clonotypes were HLA-C-restricted CMV-specific TCR beta clonotypes. Cumulative public TCR beta family frequency identified carriers of CMV plus the relevant HLA.

Each CDR3 protein is one row after TCRdb ran MiXCR on the reads. The table lists a few hundred thousand distinct CDR3 sequences, roughly 15% of them singletons. Remarks on this clonotype: Its target is unknown.

The V gene's germline CDR1 is SGHTA and CDR2 FQGNSA. V was cut by 2 bases and J by 4 bases, with 11 bases left in between. This CDR3 is 14 amino acids long. The material sequenced was PBMCs. J is TRBJ1-2 and V is TRBV7-2; TRBD1 might be the D (6 bases). This receptor was taken from a human donor in good health (CMV status not recorded). Some clones in this sample may be carry-over from other donors' samples. CDR3 loop: CASSLRQAPYGYTF. The CDR3 bases are TGTGCCAGCAGCTTAAGACAGGCCCCCTATGGCTACACCTTC.